This T cell receptor beta chain was retrieved from a study of shared clonotypes between healthy human individuals. Germline CDR1 SEHNR, CDR2 FQNEAQ (reference sequence). Unmatched junction bases numbered 4, after V lost 7 bases and J lost 4 bases. The CDR3 runs to 14 residues. Here immunoSEQ multiplex PCR was the method, and the copy in TCRdb shows in-frame clones only, minus some. Of some 2.1 million clones in the sample, 85% to 95% were seen once. The chain joins TRBV7-9 to TRBJ2-3, with 11 bases fitting TRBD2. This receptor was taken from a man younger than 35 in good health. The sample consisted of naive CD4+ T cells sorted from blood. The subset was: CD45RA+ positively selected. CDR3 loop: CASTFSGRADTQYF. CDR3 in DNA: TGTGCCAGCACGTTTAGCGGGAGGGCAGATACGCAGTATTTT.